These T cell receptor beta chains were read from a single sample in a study of patients and donors after allogeneic stem cell transplantation. TCRdb reprocessed the RT-PCR reads via MiXCR and lists one record per CDR3 protein. In the table there are over 350,000 distinct CDR3 sequences, 16% of which are singletons. Sequenced material: blood, either unsorted or a sorted T cell fraction (not recorded which). The receptors come from a human donor who was either an allogeneic HSCT recipient or a stem cell or donor lymphocyte infusion donor (not recorded which). It is not recorded whose cells these are; they may come from a transplant donor. Each CDR3 is given with its conserved first and last residue. D genes are given only for firm matches. Not every row has a clone size; where given, it reads once, few, many or a size class.

J gene: TRBJ2-7; D gene: TRBD1; clone size: NA; V gene: TRBV5-6; CDR3 protein: CASSLGTGRPLYGEQYF; CDR3 DNA: TGTGCCAGCAGCTTAGGGACAGGGCGGCCCCTATACGGCGAGCAGTACTTC
J gene: TRBJ2-7; D gene: NA; clone size: few; V gene: TRBV13; CDR3 protein: CASSWAGAYEQYF; CDR3 DNA: TGTGCCAGCAGCTGGGCGGGGGCTTACGAGCAGTACTTC
J gene: TRBJ1-4; D gene: NA; clone size: few; V gene: TRBV5-1; CDR3 protein: CASSGGRGIRNEKLFF; CDR3 DNA: TGCGCCAGCAGCGGGGGACGAGGGATCCGGAATGAAAAACTGTTTTTT
J gene: TRBJ1-6; D gene: NA; clone size: few; V gene: TRBV27; CDR3 protein: CASGIRVYNSPLHF; CDR3 DNA: TGTGCCAGCGGGATCCGTGTCTATAATTCACCCCTCCACTTT
J gene: TRBJ1-5; D gene: TRBD1; clone size: many; V gene: TRBV7-9; CDR3 protein: CASSLEDRVGQPQHF; CDR3 DNA: TGTGCCAGCAGCTTAGAGGACAGGGTGGGGCAGCCCCAGCATTTT
J gene: TRBJ2-2; D gene: TRBD2; clone size: few; V gene: TRBV9; CDR3 protein: CASTPGLPDTGELFF; CDR3 DNA: TGTGCCAGCACCCCGGGACTACCCGACACCGGGGAGCTGTTTTTT
J gene: TRBJ2-7; D gene: NA; clone size: few; V gene: TRBV5-1; CDR3 protein: CASSWTHGTPVEQYF; CDR3 DNA: TGCGCCAGCAGCTGGACCCACGGGACCCCGGTCGAGCAGTACTTC
J gene: TRBJ1-5; D gene: TRBD1; clone size: many; V gene: TRBV6-2/TRBV6-3; CDR3 protein: CASSRQGARNQPQHF; CDR3 DNA: TGTGCCAGCAGCCGACAGGGGGCTCGCAATCAGCCCCAGCATTTT
J gene: TRBJ2-2; D gene: NA; clone size: NA; V gene: TRBV24-1; CDR3 protein: CATSDLLYWNTGELFF; CDR3 DNA: TGTGCCACCAGTGATTTGCTATACTGGAACACCGGGGAGCTGTTTTTT
J gene: TRBJ2-2; D gene: TRBD1; clone size: many; V gene: TRBV20-1; CDR3 protein: CSASRTGSNTGELFF; CDR3 DNA: TGCAGTGCCTCTAGGACAGGGTCGAACACCGGGGAGCTGTTTTTT
J gene: TRBJ1-5; D gene: TRBD1; clone size: many; V gene: TRBV6-1; CDR3 protein: CASRNGQASNQPQHF; CDR3 DNA: TGTGCCAGCAGAAATGGACAGGCTAGCAATCAGCCCCAGCATTTT
J gene: TRBJ2-7; D gene: NA; clone size: NA; V gene: TRBV3-1; CDR3 protein: CASRLSNSEQYF; CDR3 DNA: TGTGCCAGCAGGCTGTCTAATTCCGAGCAGTACTTC
J gene: TRBJ1-2; D gene: NA; clone size: NA; V gene: TRBV6-5; CDR3 protein: CASSYNDNSNYGYTF; CDR3 DNA: TGTGCCAGCAGTTACAACGACAATTCTAACTATGGCTACACCTTC
J gene: TRBJ1-2; D gene: NA; clone size: few; V gene: TRBV18; CDR3 protein: CASSSDGVNYGYTF; CDR3 DNA: TGTGCCAGCTCATCTGACGGGGTAAACTATGGCTACACCTTC
J gene: TRBJ1-5; D gene: NA; clone size: NA; V gene: TRBV6-5; CDR3 protein: CASSYRATALRDQPQHF; CDR3 DNA: TGTGCCAGCAGTTACCGCGCGACAGCCCTGAGGGATCAGCCCCAGCATTTT
J gene: TRBJ1-2; D gene: NA; clone size: few; V gene: TRBV20-1; CDR3 protein: CSARDTFAYGYTF; CDR3 DNA: TGCAGTGCTAGAGATACGTTCGCGTATGGCTACACCTTC
J gene: TRBJ2-1; D gene: NA; clone size: NA; V gene: TRBV13; CDR3 protein: CASSPMRGGGEQFF; CDR3 DNA: TGTGCCAGCAGCCCCATGCGAGGAGGGGGAGAGCAGTTCTTC
J gene: TRBJ2-3; D gene: NA; clone size: NA; V gene: TRBV2; CDR3 protein: CASPRGVTSTDTQYF; CDR3 DNA: TGTGCCAGCCCGCGGGGCGTCACCAGCACAGATACGCAGTATTTT
J gene: TRBJ2-2; D gene: NA; clone size: few; V gene: TRBV3-1; CDR3 protein: CASSQEVFGDTGELFF; CDR3 DNA: TGTGCCAGCAGCCAAGAGGTTTTTGGGGACACCGGGGAGCTGTTTTTT
J gene: TRBJ1-1; D gene: TRBD1; clone size: NA; V gene: TRBV7-9; CDR3 protein: CASSFGTGPPRDTEAFF; CDR3 DNA: TGTGCCAGCAGCTTCGGGACAGGACCTCCTAGAGACACTGAAGCTTTCTTT
J gene: TRBJ2-5; D gene: TRBD2; clone size: NA; V gene: TRBV30; CDR3 protein: CAWSVAGGTKETQYF; CDR3 DNA: TGTGCCTGGAGTGTAGCGGGGGGCACTAAAGAGACCCAGTACTTC
J gene: TRBJ2-1; D gene: TRBD2; clone size: few; V gene: TRBV6-2/TRBV6-3; CDR3 protein: CASSYRWYGLAGALSYNEQFF; CDR3 DNA: TGTGCCAGCAGTTACCGGTGGTACGGGTTAGCGGGAGCCCTCTCCTACAATGAGCAGTTCTTC
J gene: TRBJ2-2; D gene: NA; clone size: NA; V gene: TRBV2; CDR3 protein: CASSEARSGLTGELFF; CDR3 DNA: TGTGCCAGCAGTGAAGCAAGGTCGGGGTTAACCGGGGAGCTGTTTTTT
J gene: TRBJ1-2; D gene: TRBD1; clone size: NA; V gene: TRBV7-2; CDR3 protein: CASSLSGQSLRGYTF; CDR3 DNA: TGTGCCAGCAGCCTATCGGGACAGTCACTGAGAGGCTACACCTTC
J gene: TRBJ2-7; D gene: NA; clone size: NA; V gene: TRBV4-2; CDR3 protein: CASSQEGPRYEQYF; CDR3 DNA: TGTGCCAGCAGCCAAGAGGGGCCCAGGTACGAGCAGTACTTC
J gene: TRBJ1-5; D gene: TRBD1; clone size: NA; V gene: TRBV29-1; CDR3 protein: CSVADRVNQPQHF; CDR3 DNA: TGCAGCGTAGCAGACAGGGTTAATCAGCCCCAGCATTTT
J gene: TRBJ2-3; D gene: NA; clone size: NA; V gene: TRBV5-1; CDR3 protein: CASSRLAVGGTDTQYF; CDR3 DNA: TGCGCCAGCAGCCGTTTAGCGGTCGGGGGCACAGATACGCAGTATTTT
J gene: TRBJ2-7; D gene: TRBD2; clone size: NA; V gene: TRBV7-9; CDR3 protein: CASSPSGALNEQYF; CDR3 DNA: TGTGCCAGCAGCCCTAGCGGGGCCCTCAACGAGCAGTACTTC
J gene: TRBJ2-7; D gene: TRBD2; clone size: NA; V gene: TRBV20-1; CDR3 protein: CSARDRLAGVEEQYF; CDR3 DNA: TGCAGTGCTAGAGACCGGCTAGCGGGAGTAGAAGAGCAGTACTTC
J gene: TRBJ1-5; D gene: TRBD1; clone size: few; V gene: TRBV20-1; CDR3 protein: CSARPQGARGNQPQHF; CDR3 DNA: TGCAGTGCTAGACCCCAGGGGGCTCGGGGCAATCAGCCCCAGCATTTT
J gene: TRBJ2-2; D gene: TRBD1; clone size: few; V gene: TRBV29-1; CDR3 protein: CSVPGQGRTGELFF; CDR3 DNA: TGCAGCGTCCCGGGACAGGGGCGCACCGGGGAGCTGTTTTTT
J gene: TRBJ1-2; D gene: NA; clone size: NA; V gene: TRBV5-1; CDR3 protein: CASSSSIGDTYGYTF; CDR3 DNA: TGCGCCAGCAGCTCGTCAATCGGGGACACCTATGGCTACACCTTC
J gene: TRBJ2-7; D gene: TRBD1; clone size: few; V gene: TRBV10-3; CDR3 protein: CAISGDRGPYEQYF; CDR3 DNA: TGTGCCATCAGTGGGGACAGGGGACCCTACGAGCAGTACTTC
J gene: TRBJ2-1; D gene: NA; clone size: few; V gene: TRBV9; CDR3 protein: CASSLYRYNEQFF; CDR3 DNA: TGTGCCAGCAGCCTATACAGGTACAATGAGCAGTTCTTC
J gene: TRBJ2-7; D gene: NA; clone size: NA; V gene: TRBV20-1; CDR3 protein: CSASGDFSYEQYF; CDR3 DNA: TGCAGTGCTAGCGGGGACTTCTCCTACGAGCAGTACTTC
J gene: TRBJ1-2; D gene: TRBD1; clone size: NA; V gene: TRBV7-9; CDR3 protein: CASSLPTRDRDTYGYTF; CDR3 DNA: TGTGCCAGCAGTTTACCGACCCGGGACAGGGATACCTATGGCTACACCTTC
J gene: TRBJ1-1; D gene: NA; clone size: few; V gene: TRBV12-3/TRBV12-4; CDR3 protein: CASCSTGNTEAFF; CDR3 DNA: TGTGCCAGCTGTAGTACAGGCAACACTGAAGCTTTCTTT
J gene: TRBJ1-4; D gene: NA; clone size: few; V gene: TRBV20-1; CDR3 protein: CSVNRQGREKLFF; CDR3 DNA: TGCAGTGTTAATCGGCAGGGGCGGGAAAAACTGTTTTTT
J gene: TRBJ2-3; D gene: NA; clone size: NA; V gene: TRBV5-1; CDR3 protein: CASSFGAASTDTQYF; CDR3 DNA: TGCGCCAGCAGCTTTGGGGCGGCGAGCACAGATACGCAGTATTTT
J gene: TRBJ1-1; D gene: NA; clone size: NA; V gene: TRBV6-2/TRBV6-3; CDR3 protein: CASHWQPNTEAFF; CDR3 DNA: TGTGCCAGCCACTGGCAGCCGAACACTGAAGCTTTCTTT
J gene: TRBJ2-3; D gene: NA; clone size: few; V gene: TRBV27; CDR3 protein: CASRAGLLKTDTQYF; CDR3 DNA: TGTGCCAGCAGAGCAGGACTACTAAAAACAGATACGCAGTATTTT
J gene: TRBJ2-3; D gene: TRBD2; clone size: many; V gene: TRBV7-2; CDR3 protein: CASRTSGGTDTQYF; CDR3 DNA: TGTGCCAGCAGGACTAGCGGGGGGACAGATACGCAGTATTTT